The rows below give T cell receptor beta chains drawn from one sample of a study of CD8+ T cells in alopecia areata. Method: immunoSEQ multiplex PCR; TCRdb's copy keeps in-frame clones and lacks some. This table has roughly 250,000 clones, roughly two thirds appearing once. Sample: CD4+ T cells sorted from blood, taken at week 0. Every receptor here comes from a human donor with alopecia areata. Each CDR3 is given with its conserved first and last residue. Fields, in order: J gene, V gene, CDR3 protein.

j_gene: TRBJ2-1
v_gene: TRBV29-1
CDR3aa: CSVKRTSGNEQFF

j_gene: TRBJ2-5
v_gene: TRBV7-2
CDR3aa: CASSSARQSETQYF

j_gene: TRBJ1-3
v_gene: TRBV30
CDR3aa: CAWSRDSGSGNTIYF

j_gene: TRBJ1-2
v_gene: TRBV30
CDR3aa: CAWSPGQGIHGYTF

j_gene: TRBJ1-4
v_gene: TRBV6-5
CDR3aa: CASSQGRLNEKLFF

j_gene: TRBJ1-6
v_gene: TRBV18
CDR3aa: CASSRDRESPLHF

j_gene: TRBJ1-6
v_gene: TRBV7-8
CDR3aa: CASSLEGTGNSPLHF

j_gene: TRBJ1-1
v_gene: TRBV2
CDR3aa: CASGVEAFF

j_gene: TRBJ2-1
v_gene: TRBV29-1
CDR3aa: CSVSLGSSYNEQFF

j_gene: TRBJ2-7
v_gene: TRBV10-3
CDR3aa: CAIGQGGPYEQYF

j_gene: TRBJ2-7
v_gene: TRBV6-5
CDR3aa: CASSSRGHEQYF

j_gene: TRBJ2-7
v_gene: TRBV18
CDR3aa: CASSPPVGGPGTYEQYF

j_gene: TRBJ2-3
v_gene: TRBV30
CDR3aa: CAWTGGADTQYF

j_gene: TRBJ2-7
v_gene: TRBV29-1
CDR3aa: CSVVRGSYEQYF

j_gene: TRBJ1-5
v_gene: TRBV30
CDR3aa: CAWSTKRRGIEDQPQHF

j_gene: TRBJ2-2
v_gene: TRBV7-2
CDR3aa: CASSQERGNGELFF

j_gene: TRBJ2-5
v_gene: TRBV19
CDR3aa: CASGGTSEETQYF

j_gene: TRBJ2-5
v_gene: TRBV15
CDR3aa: CATSYTGGPQETQYF

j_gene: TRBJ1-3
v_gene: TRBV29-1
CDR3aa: CSVGEGNTIYF

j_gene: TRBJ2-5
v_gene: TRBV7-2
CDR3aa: CASSFRTGQETQYF

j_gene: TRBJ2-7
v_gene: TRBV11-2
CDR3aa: CASSSRLPGNAYEQYF

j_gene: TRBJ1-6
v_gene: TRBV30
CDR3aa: CAWSVRTGNSPLHF

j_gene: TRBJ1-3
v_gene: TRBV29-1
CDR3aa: CSVDRANTIYF

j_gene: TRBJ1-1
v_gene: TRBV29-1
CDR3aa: CSVDRATEAFF

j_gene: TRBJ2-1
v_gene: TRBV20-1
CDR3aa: CSATGGREQFF

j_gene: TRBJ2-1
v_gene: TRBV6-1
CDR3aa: CASSASGGAHEQFF

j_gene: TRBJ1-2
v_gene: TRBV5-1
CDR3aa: CASSLTGQGRGYTF

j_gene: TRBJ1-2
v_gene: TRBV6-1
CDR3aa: CASSEAASYGYTF

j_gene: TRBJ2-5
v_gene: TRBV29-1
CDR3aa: CSVVPGAETQYF

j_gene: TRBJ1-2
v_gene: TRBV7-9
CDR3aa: CASNRVEGYTF

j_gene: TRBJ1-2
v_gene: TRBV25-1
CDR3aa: CASSDNIVGSRGYTF

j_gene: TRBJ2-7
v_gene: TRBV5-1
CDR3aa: CASSSSYYEQYF

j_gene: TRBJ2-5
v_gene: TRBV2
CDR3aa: CASTPMWGSETQYF

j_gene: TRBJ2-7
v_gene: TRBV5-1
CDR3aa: CASSLSGTRSYEQYF

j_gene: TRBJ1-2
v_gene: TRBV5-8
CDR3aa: CASSSVAGSPITF

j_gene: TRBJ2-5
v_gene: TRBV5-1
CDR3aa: CASSLPREYETQYF

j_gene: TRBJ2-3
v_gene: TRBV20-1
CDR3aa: CSASGGTQYF

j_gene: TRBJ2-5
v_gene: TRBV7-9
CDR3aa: CASSSPQGTETQYF

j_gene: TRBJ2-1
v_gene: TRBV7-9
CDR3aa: CASSPTYNEQFF

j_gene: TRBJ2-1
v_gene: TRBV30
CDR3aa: CAWKDRGGSWAEQFF

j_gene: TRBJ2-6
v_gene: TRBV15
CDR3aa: CATSRIRHSGANVLTF

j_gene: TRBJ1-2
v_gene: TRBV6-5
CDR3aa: CATRQGLYGYTF

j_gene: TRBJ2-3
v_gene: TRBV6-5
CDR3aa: CAISVEGRDTQYF

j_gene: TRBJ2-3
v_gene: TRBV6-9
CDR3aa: CASSCRPSWRGGFTDTQYF

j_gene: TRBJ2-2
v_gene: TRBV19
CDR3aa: CASTAGSLDTGELFF

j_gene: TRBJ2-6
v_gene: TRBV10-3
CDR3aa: CAISNLQGANSGANVLTF

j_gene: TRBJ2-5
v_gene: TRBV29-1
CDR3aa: CSFDRAAETQYF

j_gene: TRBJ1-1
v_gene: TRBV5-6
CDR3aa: CASSLRPSGMNTEAFF

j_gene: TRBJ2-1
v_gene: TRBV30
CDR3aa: CAWSATTRGDEQFF

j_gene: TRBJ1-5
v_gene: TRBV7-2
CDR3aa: CASSFLPGQGPLAQHF

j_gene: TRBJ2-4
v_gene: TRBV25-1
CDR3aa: CASKADSKNIQYF

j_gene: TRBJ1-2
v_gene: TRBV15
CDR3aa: CATSQGAGVSYGYTF

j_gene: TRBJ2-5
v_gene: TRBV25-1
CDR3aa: CASSEGGAGETQYF

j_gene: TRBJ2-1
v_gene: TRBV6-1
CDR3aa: CASSYGGHNEQFF

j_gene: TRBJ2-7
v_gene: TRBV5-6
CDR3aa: CASSPGPGGEQYF

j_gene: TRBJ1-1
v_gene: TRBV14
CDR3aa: CASSLDRFTEAFF

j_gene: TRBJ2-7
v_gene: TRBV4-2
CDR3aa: CASSQSGSSYEQYF

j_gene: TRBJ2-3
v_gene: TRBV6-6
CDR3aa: CATSSDRAVDTQYF

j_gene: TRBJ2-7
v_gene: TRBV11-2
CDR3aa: CASSWGPTGEMQYF

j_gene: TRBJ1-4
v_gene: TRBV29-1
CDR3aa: CSVGGSGELFF